The T cell receptor (beta chain) described here comes from a study of T-cell reconstitution after alpha-beta-depleted transplantation in children. Molecular barcoding with unique molecular identifiers was used for the TCRbeta library. TCRdb independently ran MiXCR on the PCR reads; one entry per CDR3 protein. The sample lists 230,000 or so distinct CDR3 sequences, around 8.9% occurring once. As regards this clonotype: Possible read error: a much larger clone is one base away.

The germline V and J ends were trimmed by 0 bases and 7 bases, with 8 bases remaining between them. The V gene's germline CDR1 is DFQATT and CDR2 SNEGSKA (reference sequence). The CDR3 sequence is 12 residues long. The sample was PBMCs from the stem cell graft donor, taken from the stem cell graft. The rearrangement uses TRBV20-1 and TRBJ2-3; D unresolved. The sequence came from a human donor who donated a stem cell graft to a child with SCID. CDR3 sequence: CSARDLSHTQYF. CDR3 DNA: TGCAGTGCTAGAGATCTGTCTCATACGCAGTATTTT.